Reported below is one T cell receptor (beta chain). What it recognizes is unknown. This sample stems from a study of graft-versus-host responses after intestinal transplantation. Study information: Each transplant was multivisceral, liver-intestinal, or isolated intestinal. Study conclusions and caveats: Investigators detected GvH clones in recipient marrow, with some emerging earlier in ileum or blood. Allografts of patients with graft-donor T cell macrochimerism showed high graft-versus-host to host-versus-graft clone ratios.

The table came from immunoSEQ multiplex PCR; TCRdb's copy has only in-frame clones and leaves some out. The table lists some 90,000 clones, around 83% of them singletons. The CDR3 consists of 14 residues. Trimming removed 8 bases at V and 2 bases at J, with 16 bases between. The germline gives CDR1 SGHRS, CDR2 YFSETQ. J is TRBJ2-5 and V is TRBV5-1, with a weak D call TRBD2 (5 bases). This TCR was sampled from a human donor who received an intestinal transplant. This sample comprised unstimulated CD4+ T cells sorted from spleen or lymph node cells, obtained before intestinal transplant. CDR3 residues: CASRTSRVQETQYF. The CDR3 region has the DNA TGCGCCAGTCGTACCTCGCGGGTACAAGAGACCCAGTACTTC.